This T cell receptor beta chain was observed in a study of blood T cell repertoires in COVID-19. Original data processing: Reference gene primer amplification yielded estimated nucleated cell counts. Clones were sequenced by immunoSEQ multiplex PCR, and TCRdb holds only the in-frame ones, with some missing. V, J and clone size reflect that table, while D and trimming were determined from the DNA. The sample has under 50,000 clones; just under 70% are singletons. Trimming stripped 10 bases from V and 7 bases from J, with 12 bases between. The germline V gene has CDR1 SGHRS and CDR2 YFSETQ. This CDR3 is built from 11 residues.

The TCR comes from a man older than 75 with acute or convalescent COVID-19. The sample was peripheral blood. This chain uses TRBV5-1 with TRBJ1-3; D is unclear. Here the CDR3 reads CACGGRNTIYF. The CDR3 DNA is TGCGCCTGCGGAGGCAGGAACACCATATATTTT.